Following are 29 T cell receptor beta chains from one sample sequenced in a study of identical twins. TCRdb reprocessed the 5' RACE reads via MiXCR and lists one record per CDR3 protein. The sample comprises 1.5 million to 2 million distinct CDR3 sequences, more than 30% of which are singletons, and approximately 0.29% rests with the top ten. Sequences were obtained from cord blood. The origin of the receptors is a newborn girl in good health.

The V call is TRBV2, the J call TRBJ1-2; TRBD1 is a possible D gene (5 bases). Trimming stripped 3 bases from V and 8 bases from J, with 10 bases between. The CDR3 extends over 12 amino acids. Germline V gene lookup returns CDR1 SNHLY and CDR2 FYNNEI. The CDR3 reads CASSDEGTGYTF. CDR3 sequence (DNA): TGTGCCAGCAGTGACGAGGGGACCGGCTACACCTTC.

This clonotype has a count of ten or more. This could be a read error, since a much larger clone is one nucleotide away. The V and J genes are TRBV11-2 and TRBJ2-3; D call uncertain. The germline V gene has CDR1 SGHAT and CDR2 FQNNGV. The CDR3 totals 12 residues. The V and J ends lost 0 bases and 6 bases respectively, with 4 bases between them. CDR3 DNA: TGTGCCAGCAGCTTAGACAAGGATACGCAGTATTTT. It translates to CASSLDKDTQYF.

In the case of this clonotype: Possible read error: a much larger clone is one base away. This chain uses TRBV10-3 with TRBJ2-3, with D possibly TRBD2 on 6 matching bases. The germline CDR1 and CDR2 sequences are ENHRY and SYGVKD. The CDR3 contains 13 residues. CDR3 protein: CAVSRDFTDTQYF. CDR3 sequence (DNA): TGTGCCGTCAGTCGGGACTTCACAGATACGCAGTATTTT.

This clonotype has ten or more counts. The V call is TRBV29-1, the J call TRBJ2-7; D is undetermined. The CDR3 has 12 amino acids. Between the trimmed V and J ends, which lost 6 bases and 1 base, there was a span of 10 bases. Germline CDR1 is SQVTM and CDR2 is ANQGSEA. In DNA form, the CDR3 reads TGCAGCGTAGAAAGACAATCCTACGAGCAGTACTTC. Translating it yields CSVERQSYEQYF.

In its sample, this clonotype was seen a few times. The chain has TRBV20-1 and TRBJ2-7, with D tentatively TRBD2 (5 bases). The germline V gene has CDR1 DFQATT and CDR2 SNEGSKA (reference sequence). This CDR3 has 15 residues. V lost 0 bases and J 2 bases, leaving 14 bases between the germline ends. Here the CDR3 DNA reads TGCAGTGCTAGAGAAGCGAATAGCGTGCCCTACGAGCAGTACTTC. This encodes CSAREANSVPYEQYF.

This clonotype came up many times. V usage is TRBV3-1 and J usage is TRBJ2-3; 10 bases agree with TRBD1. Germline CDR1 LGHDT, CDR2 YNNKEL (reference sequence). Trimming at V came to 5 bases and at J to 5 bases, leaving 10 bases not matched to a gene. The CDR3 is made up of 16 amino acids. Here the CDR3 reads CASSSWTGGSIDTQYF. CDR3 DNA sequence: TGTGCCAGCAGCTCATGGACAGGGGGATCGATAGATACGCAGTATTTT.

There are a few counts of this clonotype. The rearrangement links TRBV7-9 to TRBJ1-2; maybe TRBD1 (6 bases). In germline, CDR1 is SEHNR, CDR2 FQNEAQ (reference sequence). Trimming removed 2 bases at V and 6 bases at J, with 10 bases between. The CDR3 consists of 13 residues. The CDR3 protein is CASSLLGGNGYTF. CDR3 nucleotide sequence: TGTGCCAGCAGCTTATTGGGGGGCAATGGCTACACCTTC.

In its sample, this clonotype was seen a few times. CDR3 sequence: CASSWRERQTDTQYF. The CDR3 nucleotides are TGTGCCAGCAGTTGGAGGGAGAGGCAGACAGATACGCAGTATTTT. V is TRBV12-3 or TRBV12-4 and J is TRBJ2-3, with D maybe TRBD2 (6 bases). Trimming stripped 4 bases from V and 3 bases from J, with 14 bases between. CDR3 length equals 15 residues.

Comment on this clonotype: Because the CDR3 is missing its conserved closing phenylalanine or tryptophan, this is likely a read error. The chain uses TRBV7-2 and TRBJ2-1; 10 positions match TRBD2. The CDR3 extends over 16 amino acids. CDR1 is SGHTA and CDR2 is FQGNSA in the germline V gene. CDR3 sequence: CASSQELAGNVDEQFY. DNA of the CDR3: TGCGCCAGCAGCCAAGAACTAGCGGGAAATGTTGATGAGCAGTTCTAC.

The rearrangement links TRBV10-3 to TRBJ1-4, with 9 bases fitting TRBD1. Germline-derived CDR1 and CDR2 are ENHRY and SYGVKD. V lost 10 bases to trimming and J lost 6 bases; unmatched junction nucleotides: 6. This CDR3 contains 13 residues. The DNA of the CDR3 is TGTGCCACCGGGAACAGGGGGCATGAAAAACTGTTTTTT. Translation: CATGNRGHEKLFF.

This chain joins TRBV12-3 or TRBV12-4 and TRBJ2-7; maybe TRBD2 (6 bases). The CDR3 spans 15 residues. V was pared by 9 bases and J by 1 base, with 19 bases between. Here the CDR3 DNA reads TGTGCCAGTACCGACCCAACTAGCCGATCCTACGAGCAGTACTTC. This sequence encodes CASTDPTSRSYEQYF.

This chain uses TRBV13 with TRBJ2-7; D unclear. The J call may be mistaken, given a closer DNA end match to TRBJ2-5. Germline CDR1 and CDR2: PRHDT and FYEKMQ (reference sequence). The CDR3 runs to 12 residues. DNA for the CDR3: TGTGCCAGCAGCATAAGGCCAGAGACCCAGTACTTC. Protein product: CASSIRPETQYF.

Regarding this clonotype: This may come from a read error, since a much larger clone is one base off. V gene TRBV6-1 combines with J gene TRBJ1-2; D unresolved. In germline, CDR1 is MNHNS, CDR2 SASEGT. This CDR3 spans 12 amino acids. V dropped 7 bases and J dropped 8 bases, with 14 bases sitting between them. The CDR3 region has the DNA TGTGCCAGCATATACGGGGAGTACGGCTACACCTTC. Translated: CASIYGEYGYTF.

In DNA, the CDR3 is TGTGCCAGCAGTTTTAGCCCAAGAGGCTCCTACAATGAGCAGTACTTC. This gives the protein CASSFSPRGSYNEQYF. The genes are TRBV12-3 or TRBV12-4 and TRBJ2-1; D is undetermined. The J call may be mistaken, given a closer DNA end match to TRBJ2-7. There are 16 residues in the CDR3.

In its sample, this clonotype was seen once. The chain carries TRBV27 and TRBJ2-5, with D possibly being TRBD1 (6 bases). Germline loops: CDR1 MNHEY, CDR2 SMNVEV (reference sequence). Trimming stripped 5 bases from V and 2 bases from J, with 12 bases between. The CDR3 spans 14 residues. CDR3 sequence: CASSHDRSQETQYF. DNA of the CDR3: TGTGCCAGCAGTCACGACAGGTCACAAGAGACCCAGTACTTC.

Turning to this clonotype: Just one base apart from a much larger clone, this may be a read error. CDR3 in amino acids: CASSPRPRRKTSGCYEQYF. The CDR3 DNA reads TGTGCCAGCAGCCCTAGACCCCGAAGGAAGACTAGCGGATGCTACGAGCAGTACTTC. J is TRBJ2-7 and V is TRBV4-2; 9 positions match TRBD2. The CDR3 is 19 amino acids. Germline assignment: CDR1 LGHNA and CDR2 YNFKEQ. V was clipped by 4 bases and J by 3 bases; unmatched bases: 19.

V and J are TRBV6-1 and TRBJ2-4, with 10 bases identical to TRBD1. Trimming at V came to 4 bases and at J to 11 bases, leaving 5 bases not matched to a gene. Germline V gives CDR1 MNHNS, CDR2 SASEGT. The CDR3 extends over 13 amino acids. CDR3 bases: TGTGCCAGCAGTGTGTTGACAGGGGGCGTTCAGTACTTC. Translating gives CASSVLTGGVQYF.

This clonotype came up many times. The CDR3 reads CASSLESSGRGTDTQYF. In DNA form, the CDR3 reads TGTGCCAGCAGTTTAGAGTCCAGCGGGAGAGGCACAGATACGCAGTATTTT. The J gene is TRBJ2-3, the V gene TRBV12-3 or TRBV12-4; 8 nucleotides agree with TRBD2. This CDR3 has 17 amino acids. After removal of 1 base from V and 1 base from J, the junction contained 7 bases not matched to a gene.

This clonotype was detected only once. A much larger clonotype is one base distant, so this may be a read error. The CDR3 reads CASSYSDNYKQYF. CDR3 coding DNA: TGTGCCAGCAGTTACTCGGACAACTACAAGCAGTACTTC. This chain connects TRBV6-6 to TRBJ2-5, with D possibly matching TRBD1 (5 bases). The V end was cut by 0 bases, the J end by 11 bases, with 13 bases between. The V gene's germline CDR1 is MNHNY and CDR2 SVGAGI (reference sequence). CDR3 length: 13 amino acids.

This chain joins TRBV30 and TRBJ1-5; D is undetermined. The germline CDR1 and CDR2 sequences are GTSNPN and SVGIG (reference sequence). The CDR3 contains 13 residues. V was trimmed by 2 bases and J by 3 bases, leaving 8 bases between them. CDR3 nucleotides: TGTGCCTGGAGTTTGCAGGTCAATCAGCCCCAGCATTTT. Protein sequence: CAWSLQVNQPQHF.

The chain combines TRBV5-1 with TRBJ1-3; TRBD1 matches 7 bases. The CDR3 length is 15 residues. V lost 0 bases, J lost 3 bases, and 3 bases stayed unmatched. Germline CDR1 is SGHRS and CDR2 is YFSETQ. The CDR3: CASSLVGQRGNTIYF. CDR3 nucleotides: TGCGCCAGCAGCTTGGTGGGACAGCGTGGAAACACCATATATTTT.

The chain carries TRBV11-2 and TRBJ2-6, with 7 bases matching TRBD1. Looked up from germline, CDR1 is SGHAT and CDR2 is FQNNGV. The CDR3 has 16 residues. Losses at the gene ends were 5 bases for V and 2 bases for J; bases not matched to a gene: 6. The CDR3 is CASSPRTGAGANVLTF. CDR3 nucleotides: TGTGCCAGCAGCCCCCGGACAGGTGCTGGGGCCAACGTCCTGACTTTC.

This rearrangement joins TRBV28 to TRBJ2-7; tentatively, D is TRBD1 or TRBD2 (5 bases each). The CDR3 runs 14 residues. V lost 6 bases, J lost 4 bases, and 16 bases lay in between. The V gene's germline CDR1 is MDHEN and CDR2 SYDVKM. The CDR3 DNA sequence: TGTGCCAGCAGGAGGGACGACACTAGGTACGAGCAGTACTTC. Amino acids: CASRRDDTRYEQYF.

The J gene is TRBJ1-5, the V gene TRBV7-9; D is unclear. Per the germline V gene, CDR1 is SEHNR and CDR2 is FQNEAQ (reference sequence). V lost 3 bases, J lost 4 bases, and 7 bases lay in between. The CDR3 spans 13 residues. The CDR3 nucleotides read TGTGCCAGCAGCTTTGAACCTAATCAGCCCCAGCATTTT. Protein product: CASSFEPNQPQHF.

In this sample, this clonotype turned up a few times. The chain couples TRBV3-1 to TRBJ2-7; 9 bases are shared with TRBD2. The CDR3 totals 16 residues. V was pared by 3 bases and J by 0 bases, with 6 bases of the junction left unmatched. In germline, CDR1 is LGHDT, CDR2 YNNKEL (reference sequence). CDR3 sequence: CASSHVSGGSSYEQYF. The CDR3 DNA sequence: TGTGCCAGCAGCCATGTTAGCGGGGGCAGCTCCTACGAGCAGTACTTC.

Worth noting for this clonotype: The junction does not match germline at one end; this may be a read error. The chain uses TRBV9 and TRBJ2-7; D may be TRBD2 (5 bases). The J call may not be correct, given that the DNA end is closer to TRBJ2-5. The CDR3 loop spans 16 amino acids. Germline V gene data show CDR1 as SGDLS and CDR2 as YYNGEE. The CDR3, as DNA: TGTGCCAGCAGCGTAGGTTCGGGGAGCCACCAAGGGACCCAGTACTTC. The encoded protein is CASSVGSGSHQGTQYF.

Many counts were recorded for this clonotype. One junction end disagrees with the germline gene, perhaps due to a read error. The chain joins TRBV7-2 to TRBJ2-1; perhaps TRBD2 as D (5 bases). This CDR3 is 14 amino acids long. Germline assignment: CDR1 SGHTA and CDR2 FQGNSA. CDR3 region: CASSLDGAYNEQFF. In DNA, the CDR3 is TGTGCTAGCAGCTTAGACGGGGCCTACAATGAGCAGTTCTTC.

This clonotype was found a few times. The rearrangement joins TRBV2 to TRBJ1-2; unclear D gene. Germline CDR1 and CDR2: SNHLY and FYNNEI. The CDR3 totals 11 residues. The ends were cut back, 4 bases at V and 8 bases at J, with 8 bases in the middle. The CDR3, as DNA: TGTGCCAGCAGTGCTTCAAGGGGCTACACCTTC. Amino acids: CASSASRGYTF.

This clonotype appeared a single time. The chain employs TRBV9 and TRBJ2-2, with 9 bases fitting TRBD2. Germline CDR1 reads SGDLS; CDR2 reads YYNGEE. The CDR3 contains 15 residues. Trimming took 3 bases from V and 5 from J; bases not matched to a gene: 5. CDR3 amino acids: CASSGLADGTGELFF. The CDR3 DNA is TGTGCCAGCAGCGGACTAGCGGATGGTACCGGGGAGCTGTTTTTT.